One sample yielded the 26 T cell receptor beta chains listed below, sequenced in a study of OX40 agonist ivuxolimab in advanced cancers. Only in-frame clones appear in the TCRdb table, and some are missing; sequencing was by immunoSEQ multiplex PCR. In the table there are fewer than 90,000 clones, about 85% of which are singletons. Material: CD4+ or CD8+ T cells sorted from blood, obtained in a trial of the OX40 agonist ivuxolimab. The receptors shown here come from an adult with an advanced solid tumor such as melanoma, head and neck, liver or kidney cancer.

V is TRBV7-3 and J is TRBJ2-2; D possibly uses TRBD1 or TRBD2 (6 bases each). Germline lookup yields CDR1 SGHTA and CDR2 FQGTGA. Trimming stripped 6 bases from V and 1 base from J, with 15 bases between. The CDR3 totals 16 residues. CDR3 region: CASRELGGRNTGELFF. DNA for the CDR3: TGTGCCAGCAGAGAACTAGGGGGGAGGAACACCGGGGAGCTGTTTTTT. Combining the CDR3 with reference TRBV7-3 and TRBJ2-2 gives the whole variable domain GAGVSQTPSNKVTEKGKYVELRCDPISGHTALYWYRQSLGQGPEFLIYFQGTGAADDSGLPNDRFFAVRPEGSVSTLKIQRTERGDSAVYLCASRELGGRNTGELFFGEGSRLTVL.

The chain uses TRBV5-1 and TRBJ1-5; no reliable D call. The length of the CDR3 is 13 residues. V dropped 3 bases and J dropped 0 bases, with 4 bases sitting between them. In germline, CDR1 is SGHRS, CDR2 YFSETQ. This CDR3 is CASSSSSNQPQHF. CDR3 nucleotides: TGCGCCAGCAGCTCCAGTAGCAATCAGCCCCAGCATTTT.

The rearrangement uses TRBV21-1 and TRBJ1-2; TRBD1 is taken as the D call from the table, unchecked against the DNA. TRBV21-1 is an annotated pseudogene. CDR3 length: 16 residues. The CDR3 coding sequence is TGTGCCAGACGCCGGGACAGGGCGGCCCGTAACTATGGCTACACCTTC. It encodes CARRRDRAARNYGYTF.

The chain is built from TRBV9 and TRBJ1-1; D is undetermined. The CDR3 has 15 residues. In germline, CDR1 is SGDLS, CDR2 YYNGEE. V was clipped by 3 bases and J by 8 bases, with 20 bases between them. CDR3 nucleotide sequence: TGTGCCAGCAGCGGTGTCAGGCCATATAGCGAGGAAGCTTTCTTT. This translates into CASSGVRPYSEEAFF.

This clone appeared once. This rearrangement joins TRBV4-2 to TRBJ2-2; tentatively, D is TRBD2 (5 bases). Trimming stripped 0 bases from V and 6 bases from J, with 14 bases between. Germline V gene sequence: CDR1 LGHNA, CDR2 YNFKEQ. This CDR3 is built from 16 residues. In nucleotides, the CDR3 is TGTGCCAGCAGCCAAGATGTATATCAGCGGTCCGGGGAGCTGTTTTTT. This translates into CASSQDVYQRSGELFF.

The CDR3 spells CASSAIGHGELFF. In DNA, the CDR3 is TGTGCCAGCAGTGCCATCGGTCACGGGGAGCTGTTTTTT. This chain joins TRBV6-5 and TRBJ2-2; D is ambiguous. CDR3 length: 13 amino acids. The V end lost 5 bases, the J end lost 7 bases, and 11 bases lay between the germline ends. The germline V gene encodes CDR1 MNHEY and CDR2 SVGAGI.

The V and J genes are TRBV11-1 and TRBJ2-7; weak D call: TRBD1 (5 bases). There are 12 residues in the CDR3. Trimming removed 0 bases from V and 5 bases from J, with 5 bases in between. Germline loops: CDR1 SGHAT, CDR2 FQDESV (reference sequence). The CDR3 DNA reads as TGTGCCAGCAGCTTAGCCAGGGACGAGCAGTACTTC. Protein sequence: CASSLARDEQYF.

CDR3 in DNA: TGTGCCAGCAGTGCCCGGACAGGCATCGGAGCTTTCTTT. Protein sequence: CASSARTGIGAFF. The chain joins TRBV27 to TRBJ1-1; 7 bases line up with TRBD1. This CDR3 has 13 residues. Germline V gives CDR1 MNHEY, CDR2 SMNVEV (reference sequence). J was trimmed by 10 bases and V by 5 bases; bases with no gene match: 10.

The chain carries TRBV2 and TRBJ2-5; 8 bases are shared with TRBD2. The ends lost 6 bases at V and 5 bases at J; junction bases unmatched: 14. Germline assignment: CDR1 SNHLY and CDR2 FYNNEI. The CDR3 runs to 16 residues. The CDR3 DNA follows: TGTGCCAGCAGATGGGGTACCGGGGGGGCACCCGAGACCCAGTACTTC. Encoded protein: CASRWGTGGAPETQYF.

The chain recombines TRBV10-3 with TRBJ1-1; D not certain. V dropped 6 bases and J dropped 1 base, with 9 bases sitting between them. Germline CDR1 and CDR2: ENHRY and SYGVKD. This CDR3 has 13 amino acids. The CDR3 reads CAIRPPENTEAFF. DNA for the CDR3: TGTGCCATCAGGCCCCCAGAGAACACTGAAGCTTTCTTT.

The gene calls are TRBV6-4 and TRBJ2-3, with 7 bases fitting TRBD2. This CDR3 spans 15 amino acids. From germline, CDR1 is MRHNA and CDR2 SNTAGT. Unmatched junction bases numbered 16, after V lost 2 bases and J lost 14 bases. This CDR3 reads CASSDGAAGVVEWYF. The CDR3 DNA is TGTGCCAGCAGTGACGGGGCGGCGGGAGTTGTGGAGTGGTATTTT.

This clone appeared a few times. This chain links TRBV5-4 with TRBJ2-2; the D gene could be TRBD1 or TRBD2 (6 bases each). This CDR3 has 14 amino acids. From germline, CDR1 is SGHNT and CDR2 YYREEE (reference sequence). The germline V and J ends were trimmed by 4 bases and 4 bases, with 11 bases remaining between them. The CDR3 reads CASSPRGGTGELFF. The CDR3, as DNA: TGTGCCAGCAGCCCCAGGGGAGGCACCGGGGAGCTGTTTTTT.

This sequence joins TRBV6-1 and TRBJ2-7; D remains unclear. V was trimmed by 7 bases and J by 6 bases, leaving 13 bases between them. This CDR3 comprises 12 residues. Germline CDR1 MNHNS, CDR2 SASEGT. The CDR3 protein is CASTHRLAEQYF. In DNA, the CDR3 is TGTGCCAGCACCCACCGGTTGGCCGAGCAGTACTTC.

The chain is built from TRBV11-3 and TRBJ1-2; no clear D. The germline V and J ends were trimmed by 1 base and 7 bases, with 10 bases remaining between them. The CDR3 spans 13 residues. The germline V gene encodes CDR1 SGHNT and CDR2 YENEEA. The CDR3 protein is CASSLGPVGGYTF. As DNA, the CDR3 is TGTGCCAGCAGCTTAGGCCCCGTGGGTGGCTACACCTTC.

The sample holds one count of this clone. CDR3 DNA: TGTGCCAGCAGCAGATCAGGGGGCCTAGCAGCTGAAGCTTTCTTT. It specifies CASSRSGGLAAEAFF. The V call is TRBV7-3, the J call TRBJ1-1; 8 positions match TRBD1. The CDR3 covers 15 residues. CDR1 is SGHTA and CDR2 is FQGTGA in the germline V gene. The V and J ends lost 5 bases and 6 bases, in that order; junction bases with no gene match: 11.

The chain joins TRBV7-9 to TRBJ1-1; a possible D gene is TRBD1 (6 bases). V was shortened by 1 base and J by 3 bases, with 15 bases between the two germline ends. This CDR3 is 16 amino acids long. The germline CDR1 and CDR2 sequences are SEHNR and FQNEAQ (reference sequence). The CDR3 DNA sequence: TGTGCCAGCAGCTTAGTAAGGGGGGGTCTCGACACTGAAGCTTTCTTT. This encodes CASSLVRGGLDTEAFF.

The chain joins TRBV21-1 to TRBJ1-2; TRBD1 is the table's D call, not checked against the DNA. TRBV21-1 is deemed a pseudogene. The CDR3 runs 13 residues. CDR3: CASSKRPYRGYTF. The CDR3 DNA is TGTGCCAGCAGCAAAAGGCCGTACAGAGGCTACACCTTC.

The chain's CDR3 is CASSSPRNEQFF. CDR3 coding DNA: TGTGCCAGCAGCTCCCCTAGGAATGAGCAGTTCTTC. The rearrangement uses TRBV5-6 and TRBJ2-1, with unresolved D. Germline lookup yields CDR1 SGHDT and CDR2 YYEEEE. This CDR3 region has 12 residues. V shed 3 bases and J shed 7 bases, with 8 bases lying between them.

This clone was picked up one time. V is TRBV5-4 and J is TRBJ1-3; D perhaps matches TRBD1 (6 bases). The CDR3 spans 13 residues. Germline CDR1 reads SGHNT; CDR2 reads YYREEE (reference sequence). V lost 0 bases to trimming and J lost 9 bases, with 10 bases between them. The CDR3 coding sequence is TGTGCCAGCAGCTTGGACAGGGAGGGCACCATATATTTT. It specifies CASSLDREGTIYF.

The rearrangement uses TRBV6-6 and TRBJ1-5; no reliable D call. The CDR3 sequence is 14 residues long. The V gene's germline CDR1 is MNHNY and CDR2 SVGAGI (reference sequence). Deletions cut 6 bases from V and 3 bases from J, with 12 bases between. The CDR3 nucleotides are TGTGCCAGCAGATCCCGGGCCGACAATCAGCCCCAGCATTTT. This translates into CASRSRADNQPQHF.

The chain has TRBV6-5 and TRBJ2-7, with no clear D. Trimming removed 6 bases from V and 1 base from J, with 1 base in between. There are 10 residues in the CDR3. Germline-derived CDR1 and CDR2 are MNHEY and SVGAGI. In DNA, the CDR3 is TGTGCCAGCAGGTCCTACGAGCAGTACTTC. It codes for CASRSYEQYF.

V and J are TRBV4-3 and TRBJ2-3, with 8 positions matching TRBD2. Germline V CDR1 and CDR2: LGHNA, YSLEER. The J segment lost 5 bases and the V segment lost 1 base, leaving 5 bases of the junction unmatched. The CDR3 extends over 15 amino acids. The CDR3 is CASSQVQAGEDTQYF. CDR3 sequence (DNA): TGCGCCAGCAGCCAAGTTCAAGCGGGGGAAGATACGCAGTATTTT.

The chain employs TRBV29-1 and TRBJ1-2, with a possible D match to TRBD1 (6 bases). The V end lost 6 bases, the J end lost 8 bases, and 16 bases lay between the germline ends. Germline values: CDR1 SQVTM, CDR2 ANQGSEA. The CDR3 has 12 amino acids. The CDR3 DNA is TGCAGCGTCGTACAGGGAGCCGGCGGCTACACCTTC. As protein: CSVVQGAGGYTF.

The CDR3 sequence: CASSPGRTEQPQHF. The CDR3, as DNA: TGTGCCAGCTCACCCGGACGGACGGAACAGCCCCAGCATTTT. The rearrangement joins TRBV18 to TRBJ1-5; unclear D gene. Trimming removed 3 bases from V and 7 bases from J, with 13 bases in between. The CDR3 has 14 amino acids. CDR1 and CDR2 (germline): KGHSH, LQKENI.

The chain employs TRBV20-1 and TRBJ1-1; D perhaps matches TRBD1 (5 bases). CDR1 and CDR2 from the germline V gene are DFQATT and SNEGSKA (reference sequence). V lost 2 bases, J lost 10 bases, and 11 bases lay in between. The CDR3 covers 11 residues. The CDR3 bases are TGCAGTGCTAGACAGGACGGGGGAGCTTTCTTT. Protein sequence: CSARQDGGAFF.

The chain is built from TRBV7-2 and TRBJ2-4; TRBD2 is a possible D gene (5 bases). Trimming left V 2 bases short and J 0 bases short, with 8 bases between. The CDR3 is made up of 15 amino acids. Germline V lookup: CDR1 SGHTA, CDR2 FQGNSA. CDR3 nucleotide sequence: TGTGCCAGCAGCTTAATGGAGGTAGCCAAAAACATTCAGTACTTC. Translation gives CASSLMEVAKNIQYF.